The clone carrying this T cell receptor delta chain was counted at least ten times. Antigen specificity is unknown. The sample comes from a study of DNA immune sequencing with unique molecular identifiers. As for the study in general: Sequencing used genomic DNA of immunomagnetically enriched buffy-coat γδ T cells. Sequencing input was approximately 93 ng for enriched and 1 ug for non-enriched PBMC DNA.

V trimming: 1 base; J trimming: 1 base; junction bases outside the gene matches: 7. Germline CDR1 and CDR2: GEAIGNYY and EKD. CDR3 size: 17 residues. Study-wide findings and caveats: The most frequent TRD pairing among healthy donor clonotypes was TRDV2-TRDJ1. TRD diversity varied, with several healthy donors highly oligoclonal.

All 8 TRDV and 4 TRDJ genes were targeted in 32-plex amplification of genomic DNA. A 12-nucleotide UMI was added during 2 to 4 barcoding PCR cycles before adapter PCR. TCRdb repeated clone calling on the multiplex PCR reads with CATT. The data show under 6,000 delta-chain clones, approximately 11% seen once. This chain joins TRDV2 and TRDJ1, with 11 bases identical to TRDD3. This clonotype was obtained from a human donor in good health. The sequencing sample was made of gamma-delta T cells enriched from blood buffy coat, or unenriched PBMCs (not recorded which). In DNA form, the CDR3 reads TGTGCCTGTGACACACCCTGGGGGATACCTTCCACCGATAAACTCATCTTT. Its translation is CACDTPWGIPSTDKLIF.